The 25 T cell receptor beta chains below come from one sample, sequenced in a study of T-cell reconstitution after alpha-beta-depleted transplantation in children. For TCRbeta, the library was prepared with unique molecular identifiers. TCRdb redid the calling of the PCR reads with MiXCR, one entry per CDR3 protein. The sample lists approximately 630,000 distinct CDR3 sequences; roughly 13% were seen once. Sequencing was performed on PBMCs, taken before TCRalphabeta/CD19-depleted stem cell transplant. The receptors were gathered from a girl aged 2-15 years with congenital amegakaryocytic thrombocytopenia, due to receive a stem cell transplant.

In its sample, this clonotype was seen a few times. J is TRBJ2-4 and V is TRBV5-1; TRBD2 matches at 7 bases. The CDR3 is made up of 15 amino acids. Germline values: CDR1 SGHRS, CDR2 YFSETQ. Trimming took 6 bases from V and 3 from J; bases not matched to a gene: 9. The CDR3: CASKVLAGDKNIQYF. As DNA, the CDR3 is TGCGCCAGCAAAGTCCTGGCGGGAGACAAAAACATTCAGTACTTC.

The sample holds a few counts of this clonotype. This chain joins TRBV5-6 and TRBJ2-3; D is perhaps TRBD1 (6 bases). CDR3 length equals 15 residues. V gave up 0 bases and J gave up 2 bases, with 10 bases separating them. CDR1 SGHDT and CDR2 YYEEEE come from the germline V gene. CDR3 loop: CASSLAGTYTDTQYF. The CDR3 bases are TGTGCCAGCAGCTTGGCAGGGACATACACAGATACGCAGTATTTT.

V gene TRBV20-1 combines with J gene TRBJ2-4; D is perhaps TRBD2 (5 bases). The CDR3 has 17 residues. V was trimmed by 6 bases and J by 1 base, leaving 22 bases between them. CDR1 is DFQATT and CDR2 is SNEGSKA in the germline V gene (reference sequence). This CDR3 reads CSARIRDKWRAKNIQYF. Written as DNA, the CDR3 is TGCAGTGCGAGGATCCGGGATAAATGGAGGGCCAAAAACATTCAGTACTTC.

This clonotype came up a few times. The chain employs TRBV9 and TRBJ2-1, with 12 bases matching TRBD2. V was clipped by 3 bases and J by 3 bases; unmatched bases: 13. Germline loops: CDR1 SGDLS, CDR2 YYNGEE. The CDR3 contains 19 residues. The CDR3 coding sequence is TGTGCCAGCAGCGCACCCGGGACTAGCGGGCCCGGCGGCTACAATGAGCAGTTCTTC. Its translation: CASSAPGTSGPGGYNEQFF.

The sample holds many counts of this clonotype. The V call is TRBV12-3 or TRBV12-4, the J call TRBJ1-3; D gene unclear. The V and J ends lost 10 bases and 2 bases respectively, with 15 bases between them. This CDR3 contains 14 residues. DNA for the CDR3: TGTGCCACCCTAGTGATCGGAACTGGAAACACCATATATTTT. Translated: CATLVIGTGNTIYF.

V usage is TRBV7-9 and J usage is TRBJ2-1; a weak D match, TRBD2 (5 bases). The V end was cut by 4 bases, the J end by 7 bases, with 14 bases between. Germline values: CDR1 SEHNR, CDR2 FQNEAQ (reference sequence). The CDR3 extends over 14 amino acids. The CDR3 spells CASSSEGAVNEQFF. The CDR3, as DNA: TGTGCCAGCAGCTCCGAAGGAGCGGTGAATGAGCAGTTCTTC.

This clonotype was detected many times. In DNA, the CDR3 is TGTGCCAGCAGCTTGACAGGGGGCAAAGAAGCTTTCTTT. This encodes CASSLTGGKEAFF. This sequence joins TRBV5-6 and TRBJ1-1; the match to TRBD1 covers 9 bases. The length of the CDR3 is 13 residues. Looked up from germline, CDR1 is SGHDT and CDR2 is YYEEEE. After removal of 1 base from V and 8 bases from J, the junction contained 3 bases not matched to a gene.

This clonotype has at least ten counts. The CDR3: CSVDLASNEQFF. Here the CDR3 DNA reads TGCAGCGTTGACCTCGCGTCCAATGAGCAGTTCTTC. V is TRBV29-1 and J is TRBJ2-1, with unresolved D. From germline, CDR1 is SQVTM and CDR2 ANQGSEA. Trimming removed 3 bases from V and 6 bases from J, with 9 bases in between. This CDR3 contains 12 residues.

This clonotype has ten or more counts. The chain has TRBV20-1 and TRBJ2-3; D gene ambiguous. V lost 3 bases and J 8 bases, leaving 9 bases between the germline ends. Germline values: CDR1 DFQATT, CDR2 SNEGSKA (reference sequence). CDR3 length: 11 residues. CDR3: CSARARGTQYF. CDR3 sequence (DNA): TGCAGTGCTAGGGCTAGAGGTACGCAGTATTTT.

This clonotype was detected only a few times. This sequence joins TRBV20-1 and TRBJ1-2; no clear D. Germline lookup yields CDR1 DFQATT and CDR2 SNEGSKA (reference sequence). The CDR3 extends over 13 amino acids. The ends were cut back, 0 bases at V and 5 bases at J, with 10 bases in the middle. CDR3 in DNA: TGCAGTGCTAGAGATCGAGGGATGTATGGCTACACCTTC. Translating it yields CSARDRGMYGYTF.

This clonotype was recorded at least ten times. This chain uses TRBV12-3 or TRBV12-4 with TRBJ2-5; D unclear. This CDR3 comprises 15 residues. Between the trimmed V and J ends, which lost 6 bases and 1 base, there was a span of 15 bases. The DNA of the CDR3 is TGTGCCAGCAGACAAGGACCGTACGCCCAAGAGACCCAGTACTTC. Translation gives CASRQGPYAQETQYF.

This clonotype was counted between two and nine times. This sequence joins TRBV20-1 and TRBJ2-3, with 9 bases lining up with TRBD2. This CDR3 comprises 16 residues. Germline CDR1 is DFQATT and CDR2 is SNEGSKA (reference sequence). With 6 bases clipped from V and 5 bases from J, the junction kept 15 bases outside the gene matches. The DNA for the CDR3 is TGCAGTGCCCTTTACCTCGGCGGGAGGGCCGTAGATACGCAGTATTTT. Amino acid sequence: CSALYLGGRAVDTQYF.

This clonotype occurred many times. V gene TRBV12-3 or TRBV12-4 combines with J gene TRBJ1-5, with D perhaps matching TRBD1 (6 bases). The CDR3 sequence is 15 residues long. V was trimmed by 3 bases and J by 5 bases, leaving 14 bases between them. CDR3 loop: CASSFLPGEYQPQHF. As DNA, the CDR3 is TGTGCCAGCAGTTTTCTACCAGGGGAGTATCAGCCCCAGCATTTT.

Ten or more counts support this clonotype. The chain carries TRBV7-3 and TRBJ2-6; D gene uncertain. CDR1 and CDR2 from the germline V gene are SGHTA and FQGTGA. V dropped 3 bases and J dropped 1 base, with 10 bases sitting between them. The CDR3 sequence is 16 residues long. The CDR3 loop reads CASSLNPPSGANVLTF. The CDR3 coding sequence is TGTGCCAGCAGCTTGAATCCCCCATCTGGGGCCAACGTCCTGACTTTC.

This clonotype was seen many times. V gene TRBV20-1 combines with J gene TRBJ2-5, with TRBD2 identical over 14 bases. The CDR3 runs 14 residues. Trimming at V came to 5 bases and at J to 4 bases, leaving 3 bases not matched to a gene. Looked up from germline, CDR1 is DFQATT and CDR2 is SNEGSKA (reference sequence). The CDR3 reads CSAGGLAGAETQYF. The CDR3 DNA follows: TGCAGTGCTGGGGGACTAGCGGGAGCAGAGACCCAGTACTTC.

This clonotype was seen more than once but under ten times. Here the CDR3 DNA reads TGTGCCACCAGCAAGGGACTCTATGGCTACACCTTC. Amino acids: CATSKGLYGYTF. The genes are TRBV15 and TRBJ1-2; tentative D call: TRBD1 (5 bases). This CDR3 has 12 amino acids. V gave up 4 bases and J gave up 4 bases, with 7 bases separating them. Germline CDR1 LNHNV, CDR2 YYDKDF (reference sequence).

The chain has TRBV6-1 and TRBJ2-5; D gene unclear. The CDR3 contains 13 residues. Trimming shortened V by 6 bases and J by 3 bases, and 11 bases separated the two germline ends. The germline V gene encodes CDR1 MNHNS and CDR2 SASEGT. The CDR3 nucleotides are TGTGCCAGCAGCCGCAGGCCAGAAGAGACCCAGTACTTC. The encoded protein is CASSRRPEETQYF.

This clonotype was picked up a small number of times. DNA for the CDR3: TGTGCCAGCAGCTTTTGGGGAGGGCGGCAAGAGACCCAGTACTTC. Translating it yields CASSFWGGRQETQYF. This sequence joins TRBV7-8 and TRBJ2-5, with 7 bases aligning to TRBD2. Trimming at V came to 3 bases and at J to 2 bases, leaving 6 bases not matched to a gene. The CDR3 consists of 15 residues. The V gene's germline CDR1 is SGHVS and CDR2 FQNEAQ.

This clonotype has a count of ten or more. V usage is TRBV19 and J usage is TRBJ2-1; D possibly corresponds to TRBD2 (6 bases). The CDR3 runs to 14 residues. Trimming took off 7 bases at V and 4 bases at J, with 14 bases between the two ends. Germline-derived CDR1 and CDR2 are LNHDA and SQIVND (reference sequence). The CDR3 nucleotides read TGTGCCAGTACGGCGGGGCTGGATTACAATGAGCAGTTCTTC. As protein: CASTAGLDYNEQFF.

At least ten counts were recorded for this clonotype. The rearrangement uses TRBV10-3 and TRBJ1-5, with a weak D call TRBD1 (6 bases). Germline CDR1 and CDR2: ENHRY and SYGVKD. The length of the CDR3 is 13 residues. Between the trimmed V and J ends, which lost 4 bases and 5 bases, there was a span of 9 bases. As DNA, the CDR3 is TGTGCCATCAGTGGACAGGCCTATCAGCCCCAGCATTTT. Translating it yields CAISGQAYQPQHF.

This clonotype was seen repeatedly, ten times or more. V and J are TRBV5-1 and TRBJ2-5; no reliable D call. CDR1 is SGHRS and CDR2 is YFSETQ in the germline V gene. The V and J ends lost 7 bases and 4 bases respectively, with 14 bases between them. This CDR3 comprises 13 residues. This chain's CDR3 is CASESSNRETQYF. The DNA of the CDR3 is TGCGCCAGCGAGTCGTCGAACCGAGAGACCCAGTACTTC.

This clonotype was seen ten or more times. The gene calls are TRBV20-1 and TRBJ2-3; D is unresolved. This CDR3 comprises 14 residues. From germline, CDR1 is DFQATT and CDR2 SNEGSKA (reference sequence). The V end lost 1 base, the J end lost 0 bases, and 8 bases lay between the germline ends. In nucleotides, the CDR3 is TGCAGTGCTAGAGCCCGTGTTAGCACAGATACGCAGTATTTT. This encodes CSARARVSTDTQYF.

This sequence joins TRBV5-1 and TRBJ2-1; D is uncertain. The CDR3 contains 11 residues. Germline V gene data show CDR1 as SGHRS and CDR2 as YFSETQ. V lost 0 bases to trimming and J lost 11 bases, with 6 bases between them. This chain's CDR3 is CASSLGRKQFF. CDR3 DNA sequence: TGCGCCAGCAGCTTGGGGCGAAAGCAGTTCTTC.

The V and J genes are TRBV15 and TRBJ2-3; no definite D call. The ends were cut back, 2 bases at V and 6 bases at J, with 12 bases in the middle. The CDR3 consists of 14 residues. The germline V gene encodes CDR1 LNHNV and CDR2 YYDKDF (reference sequence). Here the CDR3 reads CATSRSPKGDTQYF. The CDR3 DNA sequence: TGTGCCACCAGCAGATCCCCCAAAGGGGATACGCAGTATTTT.

This clonotype was detected many times. This chain uses TRBV20-1 with TRBJ1-2; D not resolved. Deletions cut 0 bases from V and 3 bases from J, with 11 bases between. The CDR3 is 14 amino acids. The germline gives CDR1 DFQATT, CDR2 SNEGSKA (reference sequence). DNA for the CDR3: TGCAGTGCTAGAGACCCTACCGGGGACTATGGCTACACCTTC. Translating it yields CSARDPTGDYGYTF.